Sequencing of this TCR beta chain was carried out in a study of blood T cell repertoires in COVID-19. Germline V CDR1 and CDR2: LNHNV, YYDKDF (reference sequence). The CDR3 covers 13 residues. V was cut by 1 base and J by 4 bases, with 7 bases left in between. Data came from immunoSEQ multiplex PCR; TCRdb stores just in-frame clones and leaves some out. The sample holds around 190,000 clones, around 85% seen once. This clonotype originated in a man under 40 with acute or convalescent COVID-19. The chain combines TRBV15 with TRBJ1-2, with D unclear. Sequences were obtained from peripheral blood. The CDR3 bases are TGTGCCACCAGCAGAGGAGGATTCTATGGCTACACCTTC. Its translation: CATSRGGFYGYTF.